Below, one T cell receptor (beta chain) is given with its context. The data derive from a study of blood T cell repertoires in COVID-19. Study-level information: The origin of the acute and convalescent COVID-19 samples was the United States, Italy and Spain.

Seattle's cohort entered during active infection and was followed longitudinally. CDR1 and CDR2 from the germline V gene are SGHTA and FQGNSA. Trimming cost V 1 base and J 13 bases, with 5 bases left between them. The CDR3 contains 11 residues. TCRdb's table, derived via immunoSEQ multiplex PCR, lists solely in-frame clones and lacks some. This sample has roughly 250,000 clones, with less than 90% found just once. This receptor was obtained from a woman aged 30 to 39 with COVID-19, enrolled during active disease. Sequencing was performed on peripheral blood. The chain recombines TRBV7-2 with TRBJ1-6; no clear D gene. CDR3 nucleotides: TGTGCCAGCAGCTTAGGCCGGCCCCTCCACTTT. Amino acids: CASSLGRPLHF.